These 10 T cell receptor beta chains were sequenced from one sample in a study of OX40 agonist ivuxolimab in advanced cancers. Produced via immunoSEQ multiplex PCR; TCRdb's table is partial and in-frame only. This table holds over 50,000 clones, roughly 80% found once. The sequences come from CD4+ or CD8+ T cells sorted from blood, collected in a trial of the OX40 agonist ivuxolimab. All receptors come from an adult with an advanced solid tumor such as melanoma, head and neck, liver or kidney cancer.

The rearrangement uses TRBV30 and TRBJ1-2; possibly TRBD1 for D (5 bases). CDR1 is GTSNPN and CDR2 is SVGIG in the germline V gene (reference sequence). V was cut by 0 bases and J by 6 bases, with 14 bases left in between. This CDR3 is built from 14 residues. CDR3 loop: CAWSVEEGSNGYTF. The CDR3 DNA sequence: TGTGCCTGGAGTGTCGAGGAGGGGAGCAATGGCTACACCTTC.

The chain joins TRBV7-2 to TRBJ2-3, with 9 bases identical to TRBD2. The CDR3 has 18 amino acids. Germline loops: CDR1 SGHTA, CDR2 FQGNSA. J lost 8 bases, V lost 2 bases, and 17 bases had no gene match. The chain's CDR3 is CASSLMGLAGDLLGTQYF. Here the CDR3 DNA reads TGTGCCAGCAGCTTAATGGGCTTAGCGGGGGATCTTCTCGGTACGCAGTATTTT. Variable domain in full (rest from reference TRBV7-2 and TRBJ2-3): GAGVSQSPSNKVTEKGKDVELRCDPISGHTALYWYRQSLGQGLEFLIYFQGNSAPDKSGLPSDRFSAERTGGSVSTLTIQRTQQEDSAVYLCASSLMGLAGDLLGTQYFGPGTRLTVL.

Here the CDR3 reads CAWEMGGARGAFF. CDR3 coding DNA: TGTGCCTGGGAAATGGGGGGGGCGCGAGGAGCTTTCTTT. The chain recombines TRBV30 with TRBJ1-1; TRBD1 might be the D (6 bases). V lost 5 bases and J 10 bases, leaving 20 bases between the germline ends. This CDR3 spans 13 amino acids. CDR1 GTSNPN and CDR2 SVGIG come from the germline V gene (reference sequence).

The gene calls are TRBV7-8 and TRBJ2-5; D assignment may be TRBD1 or TRBD2 (6 bases each). Germline-derived CDR1 and CDR2 are SGHVS and FQNEAQ. Trimming stripped 1 base from V and 4 bases from J, with 10 bases between. The CDR3 spans 14 residues. CDR3 amino acids: CASSLGGGGETQYF. CDR3 nucleotide sequence: TGTGCCAGCAGCTTAGGAGGGGGAGGAGAGACCCAGTACTTC.

This clone has just a few counts. The chain carries TRBV5-1 and TRBJ1-4; weak D call: TRBD1 (5 bases). Germline-derived CDR1 and CDR2 are SGHRS and YFSETQ. The V and J ends lost 3 bases and 0 bases respectively, with 18 bases between them. The CDR3 has 18 residues. Written as DNA, the CDR3 is TGCGCCAGCAGCTCTCGGGGGACCGGAGTTGCAACTAATGAAAAACTGTTTTTT. Its translation is CASSSRGTGVATNEKLFF.

The chain combines TRBV11-2 with TRBJ2-5; D might be TRBD2 (5 bases). The CDR3 length is 14 residues. Trimming removed 5 bases at V and 5 bases at J, with 15 bases between. The V gene's germline CDR1 is SGHAT and CDR2 FQNNGV. This CDR3 reads CASSLNVPSETQYF. In DNA, the CDR3 is TGTGCCAGCAGCCTGAATGTTCCTAGCGAGACCCAGTACTTC. The full variable domain, its missing parts supplied by reference TRBV11-2 and TRBJ2-5, is EAGVAQSPRYKIIEKRQSVAFWCNPISGHATLYWYQQILGQGPKLLIQFQNNGVVDDSQLPKDRFSAERLKGVDSTLKIQPAKLEDSAVYLCASSLNVPSETQYFGPGTRLLVL.

V usage is TRBV9 and J usage is TRBJ2-3, with a tentative D call TRBD2 (6 bases). The CDR3 length is 13 residues. Germline V gene sequence: CDR1 SGDLS, CDR2 YYNGEE. V lost 2 bases and J lost 5, with 9 bases in between. CDR3 in amino acids: CASSVAGKDTQYF. The CDR3 coding sequence is TGTGCCAGCAGCGTCGCGGGGAAAGATACGCAGTATTTT.

This rearrangement joins TRBV5-5 to TRBJ1-6; D not resolved. The germline gives CDR1 SGHKS, CDR2 YYEKEE (reference sequence). The CDR3 has 16 residues. V was trimmed by 0 bases and J by 0 bases, leaving 7 bases between them. The CDR3, as DNA: TGTGCCAGCAGCTTGGTGGGCAGCTCCTATAATTCACCCCTCCACTTT. Amino acids: CASSLVGSSYNSPLHF. Full variable domain (outside the CDR3, taken from reference TRBV5-5 and TRBJ1-6): DAGVTQSPTHLIKTRGQQVTLRCSPISGHKSVSWYQQVLGQGPQFIFQYYEKEERGRGNFPDRFSARQFPNYSSELNVNALLLGDSALYLCASSLVGSSYNSPLHFGNGTRLTVT.

The chain is built from TRBV29-1 and TRBJ2-6, with D unclear. This CDR3 has 13 residues. The V gene's germline CDR1 is SQVTM and CDR2 ANQGSEA. V was clipped by 3 bases and J by 2 bases, with 5 bases between them. In nucleotides, the CDR3 is TGCAGCGTTGATGAGACTGGGGCCAACGTCCTGACTTTC. Translated, it gives CSVDETGANVLTF.

The chain has TRBV9 and TRBJ2-3; maybe TRBD1 (5 bases). Germline V gene lookup returns CDR1 SGDLS and CDR2 YYNGEE. Trimming left V 4 bases short and J 2 bases short, with 11 bases between. CDR3 length equals 14 residues. CDR3 sequence reads: CASSRKQDTDTQYF. Here the CDR3 DNA reads TGTGCCAGCAGCCGAAAACAGGACACAGATACGCAGTATTTT.